Each of the 10 T cell receptor beta chains below was sequenced from the same sample in a study of T-cell reconstitution after alpha-beta-depleted transplantation in children. A library of TCRbeta sequences, prepared with unique molecular identifiers, was generated. TCRdb passed the PCR reads through MiXCR, listing each CDR3 protein once. This sample has about 240,000 distinct CDR3 sequences, with roughly 24% found just once. The input for sequencing was PBMCs, taken before TCRalphabeta/CD19-depleted stem cell transplant. All receptors come from a girl between 2 and 10 years old with Fanconi anemia, due to receive a stem cell transplant.

As DNA, the CDR3 is TGCAGTGCTAGAGATTTACGACGGGGGAAAGAGACCCAGTACTTC. This encodes CSARDLRRGKETQYF. This chain uses TRBV20-1 with TRBJ2-5; D is perhaps TRBD2 (6 bases). The CDR3 consists of 15 residues. The germline V gene has CDR1 DFQATT and CDR2 SNEGSKA (reference sequence). V lost 0 bases, J lost 3 bases, and 14 bases lay in between.

This clonotype has ten or more counts. The V and J genes are TRBV12-3 or TRBV12-4 and TRBJ2-1; 8 positions match TRBD2. V was clipped by 1 base and J by 4 bases; unmatched bases: 9. The CDR3 contains 17 residues. The CDR3 DNA is TGTGCCAGCAGTTTAGACCAGCGGGAGCCGGTGTACAATGAGCAGTTCTTC. Residues: CASSLDQREPVYNEQFF.

This clonotype was observed a few times. The chain is built from TRBV5-1 and TRBJ2-5; TRBD1 might be the D (6 bases). The CDR3 runs 14 residues. Germline lookup yields CDR1 SGHRS and CDR2 YFSETQ. The V gene lost 4 bases and the J gene lost 2 bases, with 12 bases spanning the gap. The CDR3 sequence: CASSPAGTQETQYF. The DNA for the CDR3 is TGCGCCAGCAGCCCAGCCGGGACACAAGAGACCCAGTACTTC.

There are many counts of this clonotype. V gene TRBV12-3 or TRBV12-4 combines with J gene TRBJ1-1, with TRBD1 identical over 8 bases. The junction had 7 bases not matched to a gene; V was cut back by 7 bases and J by 3 bases. There are 14 residues in the CDR3. CDR3 in DNA: TGTGCCAGCACCCCGACAGGGGCTCACACTGAAGCTTTCTTT. Translating gives CASTPTGAHTEAFF.

At least ten counts were recorded for this clonotype. The gene calls are TRBV9 and TRBJ2-1, with D possibly being TRBD2 (6 bases). The V end lost 0 bases, the J end lost 2 bases, and 12 bases lay between the germline ends. CDR1 SGDLS and CDR2 YYNGEE come from the germline V gene. CDR3 size: 16 residues. CDR3 sequence: CASSVGVAATYNEQFF. In nucleotides, the CDR3 is TGTGCCAGCAGCGTAGGGGTAGCGGCCACCTACAATGAGCAGTTCTTC.

This clonotype was recorded at least ten times. This chain connects TRBV12-3 or TRBV12-4 to TRBJ2-3; D call uncertain. The V end lost 6 bases, the J end lost 4 bases, and 11 bases lay between the germline ends. CDR3 size: 13 residues. The CDR3 DNA is TGTGCCAGCAGGCCAACTACCCCAGATACGCAGTATTTT. Translated: CASRPTTPDTQYF.

A few counts support this clonotype. The chain is built from TRBV20-1 and TRBJ1-2; TRBD1 matches 8 bases. The CDR3 runs 13 residues. Germline trimming cut 6 bases from V and 2 bases from J; bases unmatched to any gene: 5. Germline V gene lookup returns CDR1 DFQATT and CDR2 SNEGSKA (reference sequence). The CDR3 reads CSATHRGNYGYTF. CDR3 DNA: TGCAGTGCCACCCACAGGGGGAACTATGGCTACACCTTC.

The rearrangement links TRBV28 to TRBJ2-5; 7 bases are shared with TRBD1. V lost 6 bases to trimming and J lost 5 bases; unmatched junction nucleotides: 9. The CDR3 spans 14 residues. CDR1 and CDR2 from the germline V gene are MDHEN and SYDVKM. As DNA, the CDR3 is TGTGCCAGCAGACTACAGGGGTATGAGGAGACCCAGTACTTC. It specifies CASRLQGYEETQYF.

In its sample, this clonotype was seen many times. The V call is TRBV4-2, the J call TRBJ2-5; the match to TRBD1 covers 7 bases. The J segment lost 2 bases and the V segment lost 1 base, leaving 1 base of the junction unmatched. The CDR3 spans 14 residues. The V gene's germline CDR1 is LGHNA and CDR2 YNFKEQ. CDR3 loop: CASSQARGQETQYF. In nucleotides, the CDR3 is TGTGCCAGCAGCCAAGCCAGGGGGCAAGAGACCCAGTACTTC.

CDR3 residues: CSAGRGLSYGYTF. DNA of the CDR3: TGCAGTGCTGGGAGGGGGCTCAGTTATGGCTACACCTTC. The chain combines TRBV20-1 with TRBJ1-2; TRBD1 matches at 7 bases. The CDR3 totals 13 residues. Trimming removed 5 bases from V and 5 bases from J; junction bases left unmatched: 8. The germline gives CDR1 DFQATT, CDR2 SNEGSKA (reference sequence).